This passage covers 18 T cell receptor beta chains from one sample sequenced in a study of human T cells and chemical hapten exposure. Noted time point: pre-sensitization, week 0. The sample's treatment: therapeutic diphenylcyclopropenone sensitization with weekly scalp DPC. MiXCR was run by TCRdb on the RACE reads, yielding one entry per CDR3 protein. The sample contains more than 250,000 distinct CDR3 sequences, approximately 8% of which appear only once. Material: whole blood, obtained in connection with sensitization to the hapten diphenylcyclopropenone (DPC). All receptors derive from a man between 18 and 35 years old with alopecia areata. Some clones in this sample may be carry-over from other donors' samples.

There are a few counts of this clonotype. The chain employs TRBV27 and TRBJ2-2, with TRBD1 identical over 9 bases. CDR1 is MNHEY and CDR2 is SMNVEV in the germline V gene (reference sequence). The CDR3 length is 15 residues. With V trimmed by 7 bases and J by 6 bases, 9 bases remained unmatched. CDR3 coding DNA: TGTGCCAGCAAGAGGGACAGGGTTTTTTCCGGGGAGCTGTTTTTT. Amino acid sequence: CASKRDRVFSGELFF.

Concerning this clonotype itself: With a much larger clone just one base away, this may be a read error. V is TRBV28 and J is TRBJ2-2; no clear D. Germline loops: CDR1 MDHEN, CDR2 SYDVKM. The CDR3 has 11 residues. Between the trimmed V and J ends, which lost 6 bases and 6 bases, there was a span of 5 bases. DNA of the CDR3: TGTGCCAGCAGGGTGGCCGGGGAGCTGTTTTTT. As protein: CASRVAGELFF.

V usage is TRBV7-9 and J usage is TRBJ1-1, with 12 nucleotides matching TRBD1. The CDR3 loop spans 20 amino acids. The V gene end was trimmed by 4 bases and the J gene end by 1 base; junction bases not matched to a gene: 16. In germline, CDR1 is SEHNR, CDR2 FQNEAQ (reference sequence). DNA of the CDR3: TGTGCCAGCAGCTCCACCACGGGACAGGGGGCGAGGGGTCGGAACACTGAAGCTTTCTTT. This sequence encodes CASSSTTGQGARGRNTEAFF.

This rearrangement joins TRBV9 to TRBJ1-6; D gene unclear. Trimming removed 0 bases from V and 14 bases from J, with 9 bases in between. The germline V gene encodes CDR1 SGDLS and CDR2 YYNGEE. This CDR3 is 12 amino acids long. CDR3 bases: TGTGCCAGCAGCGTAGGGAGAAACTCCCTCCACTTT. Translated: CASSVGRNSLHF.

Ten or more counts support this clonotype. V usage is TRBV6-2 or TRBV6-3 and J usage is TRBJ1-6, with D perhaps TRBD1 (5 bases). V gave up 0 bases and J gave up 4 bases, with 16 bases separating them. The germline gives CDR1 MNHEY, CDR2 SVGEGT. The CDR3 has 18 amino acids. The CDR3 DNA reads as TGTGCCAGCAGTTACTCGTCGCTCAGGGTGAGGTATAATTCACCCCTCCACTTT. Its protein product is CASSYSSLRVRYNSPLHF.

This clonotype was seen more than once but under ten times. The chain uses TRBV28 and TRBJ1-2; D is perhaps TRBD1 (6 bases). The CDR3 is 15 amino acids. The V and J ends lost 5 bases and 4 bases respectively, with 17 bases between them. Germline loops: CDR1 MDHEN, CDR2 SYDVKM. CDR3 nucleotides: TGTGCCAGCAGTCCCCTCGAACAGGGCGCCTATGGCTACACCTTC. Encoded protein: CASSPLEQGAYGYTF.

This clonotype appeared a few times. CDR3 in amino acids: CASSHPFENSPLHF. The CDR3 bases are TGTGCCAGCAGTCACCCGTTCGAGAATTCACCCCTCCACTTT. V and J are TRBV6-2 or TRBV6-3 and TRBJ1-6, with D unclear. This CDR3 region has 14 residues. Trimming pared 5 bases from V and 7 bases from J, leaving 12 bases between. Germline V gives CDR1 MNHEY, CDR2 SVGEGT.

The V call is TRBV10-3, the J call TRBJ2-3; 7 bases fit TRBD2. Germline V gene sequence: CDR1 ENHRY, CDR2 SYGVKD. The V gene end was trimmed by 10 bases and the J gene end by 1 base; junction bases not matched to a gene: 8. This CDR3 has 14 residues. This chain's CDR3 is CATGGTRRTDTQYF. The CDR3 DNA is TGTGCCACCGGGGGGACTCGACGCACAGATACGCAGTATTTT.

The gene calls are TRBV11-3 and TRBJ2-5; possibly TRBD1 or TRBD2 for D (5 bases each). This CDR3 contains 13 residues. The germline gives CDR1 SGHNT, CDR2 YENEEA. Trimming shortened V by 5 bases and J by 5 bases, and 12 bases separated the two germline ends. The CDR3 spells CASSLGPQETQYF. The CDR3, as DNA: TGTGCCAGCAGCCTGGGACCCCAGGAGACCCAGTACTTC.

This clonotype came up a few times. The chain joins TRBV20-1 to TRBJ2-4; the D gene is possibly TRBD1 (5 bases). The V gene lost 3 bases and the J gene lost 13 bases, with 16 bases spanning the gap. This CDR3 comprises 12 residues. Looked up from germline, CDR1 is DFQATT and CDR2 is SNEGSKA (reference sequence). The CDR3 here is CSARDTSSGQYF. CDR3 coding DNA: TGCAGTGCTAGGGACACATCCAGTGGGCAGTACTTC.

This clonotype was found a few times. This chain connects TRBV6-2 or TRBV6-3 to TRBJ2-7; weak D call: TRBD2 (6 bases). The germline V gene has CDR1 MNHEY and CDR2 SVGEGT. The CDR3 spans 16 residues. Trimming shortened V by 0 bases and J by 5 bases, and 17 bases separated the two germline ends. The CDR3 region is CASSYSEPGVSNEQYV. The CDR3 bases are TGTGCCAGCAGTTACTCGGAGCCGGGGGTCTCTAACGAGCAGTACGTC.

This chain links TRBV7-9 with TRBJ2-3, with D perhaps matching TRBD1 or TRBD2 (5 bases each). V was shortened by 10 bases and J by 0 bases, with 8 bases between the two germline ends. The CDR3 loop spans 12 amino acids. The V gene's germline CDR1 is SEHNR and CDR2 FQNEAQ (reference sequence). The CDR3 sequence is CATEGSTDTQYF. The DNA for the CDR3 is TGTGCCACCGAGGGGAGCACAGATACGCAGTATTTT.

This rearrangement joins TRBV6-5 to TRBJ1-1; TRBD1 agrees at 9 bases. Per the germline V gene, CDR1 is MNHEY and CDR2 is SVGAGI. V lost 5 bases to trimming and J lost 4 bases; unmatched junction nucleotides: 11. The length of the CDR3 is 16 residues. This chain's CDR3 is CASSKLGQGVRTEAFF. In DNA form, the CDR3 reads TGTGCCAGCAGTAAACTGGGACAGGGTGTTCGCACTGAAGCTTTCTTT.

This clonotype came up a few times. The CDR3, as DNA: TGTGCCAGCAGCGGAGCTGGGGACACTGAAGCTTTCTTT. As protein: CASSGAGDTEAFF. The V gene is TRBV7-9, the J gene TRBJ1-1; unclear D gene. Trimming stripped 5 bases from V and 3 bases from J, with 10 bases between. There are 13 residues in the CDR3. Germline CDR1 is SEHNR and CDR2 is FQNEAQ (reference sequence).

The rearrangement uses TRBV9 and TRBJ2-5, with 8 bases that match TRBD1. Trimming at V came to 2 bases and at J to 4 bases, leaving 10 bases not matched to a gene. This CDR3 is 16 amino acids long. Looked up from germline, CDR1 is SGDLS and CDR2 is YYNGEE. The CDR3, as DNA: TGTGCCAGCAGCGTGGGGGACAGGAGCGGCGGAGAGACCCAGTACTTC. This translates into CASSVGDRSGGETQYF. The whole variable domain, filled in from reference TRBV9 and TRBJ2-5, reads DSGVTQTPKHLITATGQRVTLRCSPRSGDLSVYWYQQSLDQGLQFLIQYYNGEERAKGNILERFSAQQFPDLHSELNLSSLELGDSALYFCASSVGDRSGGETQYFGPGTRLLVL.

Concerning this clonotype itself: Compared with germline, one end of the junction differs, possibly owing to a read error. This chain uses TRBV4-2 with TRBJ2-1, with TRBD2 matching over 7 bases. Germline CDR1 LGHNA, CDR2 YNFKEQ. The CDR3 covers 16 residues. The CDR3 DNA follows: TGTGCCAGCAACCAAGCCGGCGGGGGATTCTACAATGAGCAGTTCTTC. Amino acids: CASNQAGGGFYNEQFF.

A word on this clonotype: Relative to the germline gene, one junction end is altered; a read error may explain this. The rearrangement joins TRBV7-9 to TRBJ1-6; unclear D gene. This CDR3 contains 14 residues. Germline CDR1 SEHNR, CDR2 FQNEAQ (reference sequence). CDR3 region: CACSLGSDNSPLHF. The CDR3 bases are TGTGCCTGCAGCTTGGGCAGCGATAATTCACCCCTCCACTTT. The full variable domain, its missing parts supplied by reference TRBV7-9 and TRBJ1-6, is DTGVSQNPRHKITKRGQNVTFRCDPISEHNRLYWYRQTLGQGPEFLTYFQNEAQLEKSRLLSDRFSAERPKGSFSTLEIQRTEQGDSAMYLCACSLGSDNSPLHFGNGTRLTVT.

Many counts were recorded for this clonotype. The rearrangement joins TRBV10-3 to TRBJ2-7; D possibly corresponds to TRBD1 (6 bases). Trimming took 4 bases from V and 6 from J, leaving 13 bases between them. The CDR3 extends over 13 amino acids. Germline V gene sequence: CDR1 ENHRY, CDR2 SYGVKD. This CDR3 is CAISATGLLEQYF. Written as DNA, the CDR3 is TGTGCCATCAGTGCTACAGGGTTACTCGAGCAGTACTTC.